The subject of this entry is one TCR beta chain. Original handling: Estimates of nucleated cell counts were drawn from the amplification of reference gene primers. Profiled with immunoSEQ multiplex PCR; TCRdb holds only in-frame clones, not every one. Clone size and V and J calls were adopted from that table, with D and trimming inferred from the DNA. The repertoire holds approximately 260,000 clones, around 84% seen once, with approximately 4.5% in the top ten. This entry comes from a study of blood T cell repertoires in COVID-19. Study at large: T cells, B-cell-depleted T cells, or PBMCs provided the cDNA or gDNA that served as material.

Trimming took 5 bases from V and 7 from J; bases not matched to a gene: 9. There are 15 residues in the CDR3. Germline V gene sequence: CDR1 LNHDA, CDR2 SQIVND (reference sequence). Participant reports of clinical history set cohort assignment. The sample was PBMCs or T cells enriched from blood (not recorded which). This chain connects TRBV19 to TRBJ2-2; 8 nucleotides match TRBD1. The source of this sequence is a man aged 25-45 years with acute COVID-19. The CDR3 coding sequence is TGTGCCAGTAGTCGACCCCAGGGGGCGAACGGGGAGCTGTTTTTT. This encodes CASSRPQGANGELFF.